Included here is one TCR beta chain sequence, with context. This entry is derived from a study of T-cell reconstitution after alpha-beta-depleted transplantation in children. V was clipped by 5 bases and J by 5 bases; unmatched bases: 8. There are 16 residues in the CDR3. Germline CDR1 reads LNHDA; CDR2 reads SQIVND (reference sequence). TCRbeta library preparation incorporated unique molecular identifiers. From the PCR reads, TCRdb called clonotypes with MiXCR, one entry per CDR3 protein. Here the sample spans hundreds of thousands of distinct CDR3 sequences, approximately 13% being singletons. Specimen: PBMCs, mostly from graft donor cells, collected 360 days after TCRalphabeta/CD19-depleted stem cell transplant. The TCR sequence derives from a male patient aged 10 to 17 who had a stem cell transplant for acute myeloid leukemia, so the T cells may come from the graft donor. This rearrangement joins TRBV19 to TRBJ2-1; 11 nucleotides align to TRBD2. CDR3 DNA sequence: TGTGCCAGTAGTGAACCGGGACTAGCGGTTCACAATGAGCAGTTCTTC. Encoded protein: CASSEPGLAVHNEQFF.